The TCR beta chain described here comes from a study of chemoradiotherapy in HPV16-positive cancers. Study-wide findings and caveats: Only a couple of HPV16-positive patients supplied the functional HPV-specificity definition. Candidate HPV-specific clones and E7-related TCR motifs grew in tumor during treatment.

This clone was recorded a few times. Its specificity is not known. Over chemoradiotherapy, repertoires were sampled more than once. The method was immunoSEQ multiplex PCR; TCRdb's version includes in-frame clones alone and lacks a portion of them. The sample lists under 20,000 clones; 84% were seen once. V was cut by 6 bases and J by 1 base, with 15 bases left in between. Germline V gene lookup returns CDR1 MNHEY and CDR2 SMNVEV (reference sequence). The CDR3 length is 15 residues. V and J are TRBV27 and TRBJ1-2; maybe TRBD1 (6 bases). The sequencing used blood, collected from a patient who underwent chemoradiotherapy. This clonotype was sampled from a human donor with HPV-associated anogenital cancer. The CDR3 here is CASSPVTGNNYGYTF. In nucleotides, the CDR3 is TGTGCCAGCAGCCCAGTGACAGGAAATAACTATGGCTACACCTTC.